The 27 T cell receptor beta chains below all came from one sample that was sequenced in a study of blood T cells in healthy people across ages (dated by TCRdb to 2014 to 2015). Library preparation employed 5' RACE. Sequencing instrument: Illumina HiSeq 2500. A second PCR of about 7 to 12 cycles was run with a J-beta primer mix and a sample-barcoded 5' primer. The public reads were reprocessed in TCRdb via fastp at Q25 and MiXCR, keeping in-frame beta chains. Entries that share a CDR3 protein sequence are merged under the most common genes and DNA. The sample has about 1.4 million distinct CDR3 sequences on record, roughly 59% of them singletons. The ten biggest clones cover over 6.5% of the sample. The sequencing sample was made of blood. These TCRs come from a man in his late teens or twenties in good health.

This clonotype was counted a single time. The chain's CDR3 is CASSLRGSDQETQYF. CDR3 nucleotide sequence: TGTGCCAGCAGCTTACGGGGGTCGGACCAAGAGACCCAGTACTTC. V is TRBV11-2 and J is TRBJ2-5, with a possible D match to TRBD2 (6 bases). Germline V gene data show CDR1 as SGHAT and CDR2 as FQNNGV. CDR3 length equals 15 residues. V shed 2 bases and J shed 0 bases, with 10 bases lying between them.

The chain carries TRBV12-3 or TRBV12-4 and TRBJ2-1; D perhaps matches TRBD2 (6 bases). Trimming took 7 bases from V and 0 from J, leaving 16 bases between them. CDR3 length equals 16 residues. The CDR3 bases are TGTGCCAGCACCTGGGACTCCACGAGCTCCTACAATGAGCAGTTCTTC. Protein product: CASTWDSTSSYNEQFF.

This chain links TRBV5-1 with TRBJ2-7, with 8 bases identical to TRBD2. Trimming at V came to 0 bases and at J to 5 bases, leaving 7 bases not matched to a gene. Germline-derived CDR1 and CDR2 are SGHRS and YFSETQ. The CDR3 runs to 15 residues. CDR3 in amino acids: CASSLEGLEPHEQYF. DNA of the CDR3: TGCGCCAGCAGCTTGGAGGGACTAGAGCCCCACGAGCAGTACTTC.

This clonotype was observed a handful of times. This sequence joins TRBV12-3 or TRBV12-4 and TRBJ2-1; unclear D gene. V lost 3 bases, J lost 0 bases, and 6 bases lay in between. The CDR3 length is 14 residues. The DNA for the CDR3 is TGTGCCAGCAGTTTCAGAGTCTCCTACAATGAGCAGTTCTTC. This codes for CASSFRVSYNEQFF.

The chain recombines TRBV7-9 with TRBJ2-7, with D possibly TRBD1 on 8 matching bases. Per the germline V gene, CDR1 is SEHNR and CDR2 is FQNEAQ (reference sequence). V was shortened by 5 bases and J by 6 bases, with 17 bases between the two germline ends. The length of the CDR3 is 14 residues. Written as DNA, the CDR3 is TGTGCCAGCAGCAAAGGACAGGGACTATCCGAGCAGTACTTC. Protein: CASSKGQGLSEQYF. Looking up the rest from reference TRBV7-9 and TRBJ2-7 gives the full variable domain: DTGVSQNPRHKITKRGQNVTFRCDPISEHNRLYWYRQTLGQGPEFLTYFQNEAQLEKSRLLSDRFSAERPKGSFSTLEIQRTEQGDSAMYLCASSKGQGLSEQYFGPGTRLTVT.

The chain uses TRBV20-1 and TRBJ1-2, with a weak D call TRBD1 (5 bases). CDR1 is DFQATT, CDR2 SNEGSKA, per germline (reference sequence). Deletions cut 3 bases from V and 12 bases from J, with 14 bases between. This CDR3 is built from 11 residues. This CDR3 is CSARYQGYDTF. The CDR3 DNA is TGCAGTGCTAGGTATCAGGGATACGACACCTTC.

This clonotype was counted only a few times. This chain connects TRBV27 to TRBJ2-3; D may be TRBD2 (5 bases). V was pared by 8 bases and J by 5 bases, with 17 bases between. Germline V gene sequence: CDR1 MNHEY, CDR2 SMNVEV (reference sequence). The CDR3 spans 14 residues. The chain's CDR3 is CASHPLRRVDTQYF. The CDR3 DNA reads as TGTGCCAGCCATCCCCTTCGGCGGGTAGATACGCAGTATTTT.

This clonotype was observed a few times. The rearrangement uses TRBV2 and TRBJ2-7; unclear D gene. Trimming left V 3 bases short and J 3 bases short, with 6 bases between. Looked up from germline, CDR1 is SNHLY and CDR2 is FYNNEI. This CDR3 comprises 12 residues. The CDR3 reads CASSDTFYEQYF. The CDR3 coding sequence is TGTGCCAGCAGTGATACTTTCTACGAGCAGTACTTC.

This clonotype turned up a few times. This chain connects TRBV7-2 to TRBJ2-7, with TRBD1 identical over 9 bases. V shed 1 base and J 6 bases; nucleotides not matched to a gene: 7. The germline V gene encodes CDR1 SGHTA and CDR2 FQGNSA. The CDR3 has 15 amino acids. The CDR3 coding sequence is TGTGCCAGCAGCTTAGACGGGACAGGGTTGCGCGAGCAGTACTTC. Translation: CASSLDGTGLREQYF.

V and J are TRBV14 and TRBJ2-5; possible D gene TRBD2, 5 bases. The V gene lost 5 bases and the J gene lost 1 base, with 14 bases spanning the gap. Germline loops: CDR1 SGHDN, CDR2 FVKESK. The CDR3 runs to 15 residues. In DNA, the CDR3 is TGTGCCAGCAGCGCACTAGGCGTACTCCAAGAGACCCAGTACTTC. Translating gives CASSALGVLQETQYF.

This clonotype was observed a few times. V usage is TRBV2 and J usage is TRBJ1-6, with 7 bases identical to TRBD1. There are 15 residues in the CDR3. Per germline, CDR1 SNHLY and CDR2 FYNNEI. V lost 3 bases, J lost 7 bases, and 6 bases stayed unmatched. The CDR3 nucleotides read TGTGCCAGCAGTGATCCGGGACAGCAGAATTCACCCCTCCACTTT. Translation gives CASSDPGQQNSPLHF. Full variable domain (outside the CDR3, taken from reference TRBV2 and TRBJ1-6): EPEVTQTPSHQVTQMGQEVILRCVPISNHLYFYWYRQILGQKVEFLVSFYNNEISEKSEIFDDQFSVERPDGSNFTLKIRSTKLEDSAMYFCASSDPGQQNSPLHFGNGTRLTVT.

The chain employs TRBV5-5 and TRBJ2-7; D call uncertain. The germline gives CDR1 SGHKS, CDR2 YYEKEE (reference sequence). V lost 0 bases to trimming and J lost 3 bases, with 7 bases between them. This CDR3 comprises 13 residues. The DNA for the CDR3 is TGTGCCAGCAGCTTGGCCTATGTCTACGAGCAGTACTTC. Its protein product is CASSLAYVYEQYF.

V and J are TRBV5-1 and TRBJ2-1, with 10 bases fitting TRBD2. V was clipped by 6 bases and J by 6 bases; unmatched bases: 3. Germline CDR1 is SGHRS and CDR2 is YFSETQ. The CDR3 contains 13 residues. This CDR3 reads CASNQRGGNEQFF. DNA for the CDR3: TGCGCCAGCAATCAGCGGGGGGGCAATGAGCAGTTCTTC.

The V and J genes are TRBV10-2 and TRBJ2-7, with D tentatively TRBD1 (6 bases). Germline CDR1 is WSHSY and CDR2 is SAAADI. This CDR3 region has 15 residues. Deletions cut 8 bases from V and 2 bases from J, with 19 bases between. CDR3 amino acids: CASGAVGATTYEQYF. The DNA of the CDR3 is TGCGCCAGCGGGGCGGTGGGGGCGACTACCTACGAGCAGTACTTC.

The chain uses TRBV13 and TRBJ2-3; D unclear. The CDR3 is 14 residues long. Trimming pared 2 bases from V and 0 bases from J, leaving 6 bases between. CDR1 and CDR2 from the germline V gene are PRHDT and FYEKMQ (reference sequence). The CDR3, as DNA: TGTGCCAGCAGCTTAAAGATTAGCACAGATACGCAGTATTTT. It translates to CASSLKISTDTQYF.

The chain has TRBV12-3 or TRBV12-4 and TRBJ2-5, with no clear D. The CDR3 runs 11 residues. Trimming removed 6 bases from V and 9 bases from J, with 11 bases in between. The CDR3 bases are TGTGCCAGCAGCTTGGTCCGGGCCCAGTACTTC. This sequence encodes CASSLVRAQYF.

A few counts support this clonotype. This chain links TRBV5-1 with TRBJ2-5; D is perhaps TRBD1 or TRBD2 (5 bases each). V lost 5 bases and J 1 base, leaving 12 bases between the germline ends. The CDR3 sequence is 14 residues long. Per germline, CDR1 SGHRS and CDR2 YFSETQ. The CDR3, as DNA: TGCGCCAGCAGACCCGGGACCAGCCAAGAGACCCAGTACTTC. It codes for CASRPGTSQETQYF.

This clonotype turned up a few times. The rearrangement uses TRBV20-1 and TRBJ2-3, with D maybe TRBD2 (5 bases). CDR1 and CDR2 (germline): DFQATT, SNEGSKA (reference sequence). The CDR3 spans 15 residues. V lost 0 bases, J lost 3 bases, and 13 bases lay in between. The DNA of the CDR3 is TGCAGTGCTAGAGATCTGAAAAGGGAGACAGATACGCAGTATTTT. This encodes CSARDLKRETDTQYF.

The rearrangement joins TRBV12-3 or TRBV12-4 to TRBJ2-5; TRBD2 aligns across 7 bases. The J segment lost 5 bases and the V segment lost 2 bases, leaving 11 bases of the junction unmatched. CDR3 length: 16 residues. The CDR3 DNA is TGTGCCAGCAGTTTAATGTTTGGCGGGGGTCGGGAGACCCAGTACTTC. Translated: CASSLMFGGGRETQYF.

The chain uses TRBV12-3 or TRBV12-4 and TRBJ2-3; 9 nucleotides agree with TRBD1. The CDR3 spans 16 residues. After removal of 4 bases from V and 1 base from J, the junction contained 6 bases not matched to a gene. This chain's CDR3 is CASSWAGQGGTDTQYF. The DNA for the CDR3 is TGTGCCAGCAGTTGGGCGGGACAGGGAGGCACAGATACGCAGTATTTT.

The chain couples TRBV7-8 to TRBJ2-7, with D maybe TRBD2 (6 bases). This CDR3 is 14 amino acids long. V was shortened by 2 bases and J by 5 bases, with 13 bases between the two germline ends. The V gene's germline CDR1 is SGHVS and CDR2 FQNEAQ. CDR3 loop: CASSLYVREDEQYF. Written as DNA, the CDR3 is TGTGCCAGCAGCTTATACGTTAGGGAGGACGAGCAGTACTTC.

In this sample, this clonotype turned up a few times. V gene TRBV12-3 or TRBV12-4 combines with J gene TRBJ2-1, with 10 bases matching TRBD2. J lost 8 bases, V lost 3 bases, and 7 bases had no gene match. The CDR3 is 15 residues long. The CDR3 loop reads CASSFSAGGPDEQFF. The CDR3 DNA sequence: TGTGCCAGCAGTTTCTCAGCGGGAGGGCCAGATGAGCAGTTCTTC.

This chain links TRBV29-1 with TRBJ2-2, with 7 bases matching TRBD2. CDR1 SQVTM and CDR2 ANQGSEA come from the germline V gene. The ends lost 4 bases at V and 7 bases at J; junction bases unmatched: 0. The CDR3 consists of 11 residues. The DNA of the CDR3 is TGCAGCGTTGGGGGGGGCGGGGAGCTGTTTTTT. Protein sequence: CSVGGGGELFF.

This chain links TRBV10-3 with TRBJ2-4; 9 bases align to TRBD1. The J call is uncertain, as TRBJ2-7 better fits the DNA end. The CDR3 length is 15 residues. CDR1 ENHRY and CDR2 SYGVKD come from the germline V gene. CDR3 coding DNA: TGTGCCATCAGTGAACCGGGACAGGGTAACTACGAGCAGTACTTC. Amino acid sequence: CAISEPGQGNYEQYF.

The gene calls are TRBV6-5 and TRBJ2-5; 10 bases agree with TRBD1. CDR3 size: 14 residues. Unmatched junction bases numbered 2, after V lost 2 bases and J lost 5 bases. Germline values: CDR1 MNHEY, CDR2 SVGAGI. CDR3 DNA: TGTGCCAGCAGTTACGGGACAGGGGAGGAGACCCAGTACTTC. Translated: CASSYGTGEETQYF.

The chain carries TRBV10-3 and TRBJ2-1, with unresolved D. V was shortened by 3 bases and J by 3 bases, with 9 bases between the two germline ends. The CDR3 sequence is 14 residues long. The V gene's germline CDR1 is ENHRY and CDR2 SYGVKD. Here the CDR3 reads CAISDGRDYNEQFF. The CDR3 nucleotides read TGTGCCATCAGTGATGGACGAGACTACAATGAGCAGTTCTTC.

J is TRBJ1-4 and V is TRBV10-2, with D hard to call. Germline V gene sequence: CDR1 WSHSY, CDR2 SAAADI. Trimming removed 6 bases from V and 5 bases from J, with 7 bases in between. The CDR3 is made up of 12 amino acids. Here the CDR3 reads CASSWENEKLFF. The CDR3 DNA is TGCGCCAGCAGCTGGGAAAATGAAAAACTGTTTTTT.